This T cell receptor beta chain was captured by sequencing in a study of blood T cell repertoires in COVID-19. The overall study: Nucleic acid was either cDNA or gDNA, and it came from T cells, B-cell-depleted T cells, or PBMCs.

TCRdb keeps only in-frame clones here, not all; method: immunoSEQ multiplex PCR. The data hold about 47,000 clones, with roughly four fifths observed a single time. CDR1 and CDR2 from the germline V gene are MDHEN and SYDVKM. The CDR3 extends over 16 amino acids. Trimming stripped 2 bases from V and 1 base from J, with 13 bases between. This clone has a single count. The specimen was peripheral blood. The gene calls are TRBV28 and TRBJ2-3; D uncertain. The clonotype comes from a human donor with acute or convalescent COVID-19. The donor label of this sample is uncertain. CDR3 nucleotide sequence: TGTGCCAGCAGTTTAATCCGAATGCCAGGCACAGATACGCAGTATTTT. Protein sequence: CASSLIRMPGTDTQYF.